These 2 T cell receptor beta chains were sequenced from one sample in a study of low-dose radiotherapy and immunotherapy resistance in tumors. Both TCRalpha and TCRbeta chains were reverse transcribed with V-gene-specific primers. TCRs were put through approximately 21 PCR cycles of amplification with Phusion. A constant-region primer and the V-primer adapter served as the primer pair. TCRdb processed the reads anew with MiXCR; each CDR3 protein has one entry. The data contain 65,000 to 85,000 distinct CDR3 sequences, around a sixth of them singletons. Regarding time point: after trial treatment. Treatment denoted: LDRT plus nivolumab, ipilimumab, low-dose cyclophosphamide and aspirin (RACIN trial). The sequenced sample was PBMCs, obtained after low-dose radiotherapy plus immunotherapy. The receptor set was obtained from a male donor with prostate cancer.

This clonotype was counted at least ten times. The genes are TRBV5-1 and TRBJ1-6, with TRBD1 matching 8 bases. This CDR3 is 15 amino acids long. The ends lost 4 bases at V and 7 bases at J; junction bases unmatched: 7. CDR1 SGHRS and CDR2 YFSETQ come from the germline V gene. CDR3 loop: CASSGGQGLNSPLHF. Here the CDR3 DNA reads TGCGCCAGCAGCGGAGGACAGGGACTCAATTCACCCCTCCACTTT.

The table lists this clonotype with many counts. The chain employs TRBV19 and TRBJ2-3, with 8 bases aligning to TRBD1. Germline V CDR1 and CDR2: LNHDA, SQIVND (reference sequence). This CDR3 contains 16 residues. Unmatched junction bases numbered 6, after V lost 4 bases and J lost 0 bases. CDR3 sequence: CASSSGQGVSTDTQYF. CDR3 DNA: TGTGCCAGTAGTAGCGGACAGGGCGTGAGCACAGATACGCAGTATTTT.